This T cell receptor (beta chain) emerged from a study of T cells in women clearing cervical HPV infection. The wider study: Cases' blood sampling followed lesion detection by median roughly 150 days (90 to 200). General study findings and limits: Richness differences could reflect unmeasured T-cell content per sample.

Remarks on this clone: No antigen is known for it.

MY09/MY11 PCR detected cervical HPV DNA; dot-blot assigned genotypes. The data were produced by immunoSEQ multiplex PCR, yet TCRdb's version contains in-frame clones alone and is incomplete. The sample table includes some 30,000 clones. The sequenced sample was blood buffy coat. The receptor was isolated from a woman between 18 and 70 years old with a cervical HPV16 infection that either progressed to CIN3+ or cleared (not recorded which).

The CDR3 loop reads CATSDRTLPYGYTF. Incomplete CDR3 DNA: TGTGCCACCAGTGATCGGACACTACCCTATGGC. The chain is built from TRBV24-1 and TRBJ1-2; perhaps TRBD1 as D (5 bases). The read ends 3 residues before the CDR3 terminus; that terminus is restored from the germline J gene. Trimming shortened V by 3 bases and J by 4 bases, and 11 bases separated the two germline ends. The CDR3 length is 14 residues. CDR1 and CDR2 from the germline V gene are KGHDR and SFDVKD.